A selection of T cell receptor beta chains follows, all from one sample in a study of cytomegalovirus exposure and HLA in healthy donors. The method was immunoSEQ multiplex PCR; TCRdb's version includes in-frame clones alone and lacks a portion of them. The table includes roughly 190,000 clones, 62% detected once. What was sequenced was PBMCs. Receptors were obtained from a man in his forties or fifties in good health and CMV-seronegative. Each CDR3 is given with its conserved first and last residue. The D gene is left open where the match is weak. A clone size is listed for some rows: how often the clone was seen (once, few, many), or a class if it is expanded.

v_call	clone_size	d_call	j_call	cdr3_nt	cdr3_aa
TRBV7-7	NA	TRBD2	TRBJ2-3	TGTGCCAGCAGCCTAGCGGGGGGGCAGGGAGATACGCAGTATTTT	CASSLAGGQGDTQYF
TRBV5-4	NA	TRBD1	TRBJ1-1	TGTGCCAGCAGCTTGGGACAGGGTCTCACTGAAGCTTTCTTT	CASSLGQGLTEAFF
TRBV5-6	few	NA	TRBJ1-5	TGTGCCAGCAGCTTGGGCGCAGGGCGAGATCAGCCCCAGCATTTT	CASSLGAGRDQPQHF
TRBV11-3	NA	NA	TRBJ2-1	TGTGCCAGCAGTCGTTCTAGAATTTCCTACAATGAGCAGTTCTTC	CASSRSRISYNEQFF
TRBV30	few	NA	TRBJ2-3	TGTGCCTGGAGTTTACAGGGCGTCACAGATACGCAGTATTTT	CAWSLQGVTDTQYF
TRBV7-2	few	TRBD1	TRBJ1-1	TGTGCCAGCAGCTTAGGGGCAGGGGGTCGTACTGAAGCTTTCTTT	CASSLGAGGRTEAFF
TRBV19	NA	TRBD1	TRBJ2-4	TGTGCCAGTAGTATAGGCCGACAGGGGGCGCGAGCCAAAAACATTCAGTACTTC	CASSIGRQGARAKNIQYF
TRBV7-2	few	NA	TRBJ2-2	TGTGCCAGCAGGCTTACAGTGGCCGGGGAGCTGTTTTTT	CASRLTVAGELFF
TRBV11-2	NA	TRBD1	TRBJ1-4	TGTGCCAGCAGCTTAGGGGCAGGGGGTGATGAAAAACTGTTTTTT	CASSLGAGGDEKLFF
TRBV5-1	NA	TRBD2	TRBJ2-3	TGCGCCAGCACCCCTCAACCTAGCGGGACTAGCACAGATACGCAGTATTTT	CASTPQPSGTSTDTQYF
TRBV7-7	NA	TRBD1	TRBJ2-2	TGTGCCAGCAGCTCAGGGACAGGGGACACCGGGGAGCTGTTTTTT	CASSSGTGDTGELFF
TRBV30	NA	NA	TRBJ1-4	TGTGCCTGGGAAAGACAGAGTAATGAAAAACTGTTTTTT	CAWERQSNEKLFF
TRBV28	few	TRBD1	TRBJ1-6	TGTGCCAGCAGTCGGACAGGATGGGTTAACCCCCTCCACTTT	CASSRTGWVNPLHF
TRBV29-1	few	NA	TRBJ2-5	TGCAGCGTTGAAGAAGGGGCTAGGGGGACCCAGTACTTC	CSVEEGARGTQYF
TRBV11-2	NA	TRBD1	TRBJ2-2	TGTGCCAGCAGCTCAAAGGGACAGACGAACACCGGGGAGCTGTTTTTT	CASSSKGQTNTGELFF
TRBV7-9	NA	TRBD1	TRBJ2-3	TGTGCCAGCAGCTTCTCACAGGGGAACACAGATACGCAGTATTTT	CASSFSQGNTDTQYF
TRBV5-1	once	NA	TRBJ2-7	TGCGCCAGCCGAAGGAAGGAGGGATCCTACGAGCAGTACTTC	CASRRKEGSYEQYF
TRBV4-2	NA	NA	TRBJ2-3	TGTGCCAGCAGCCAACAGACTATCACAGATACGCAGTATTTT	CASSQQTITDTQYF
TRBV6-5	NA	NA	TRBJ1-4	TGTGCCAGCAGTGACGGGACTTCGAATGAAAAACTGTTTTTT	CASSDGTSNEKLFF
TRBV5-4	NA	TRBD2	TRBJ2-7	TGTGCCAGCAGCGGCGACGGGAGGACCTACGAGCAGTACTTC	CASSGDGRTYEQYF
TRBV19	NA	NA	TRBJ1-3	TGTGCCAGTTCCCCCCTGTCGTTTTCTGGAAACACCATATATTTT	CASSPLSFSGNTIYF
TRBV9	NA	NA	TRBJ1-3	TGTGCCAGCAGCGCCCCCACAAGAAACACCATATATTTT	CASSAPTRNTIYF
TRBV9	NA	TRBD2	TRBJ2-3	TGTGCCAGCAACAGCGGGAGAGAGTCGGATACGCAGTATTTT	CASNSGRESDTQYF
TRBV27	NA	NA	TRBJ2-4	TGTGCCAGCAGTTCGTACAGGACCAACTCGGACATTCAGTACTTC	CASSSYRTNSDIQYF
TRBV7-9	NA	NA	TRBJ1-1	TGTGCCAGCAGCTCAATGACGGGGAACACTGAAGCTTTCTTT	CASSSMTGNTEAFF
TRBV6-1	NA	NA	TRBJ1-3	TGTGCCAGCGGGGGGGCTGGGGCTGGAAACACCATATATTTT	CASGGAGAGNTIYF
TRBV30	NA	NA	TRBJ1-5	TGTGCCTGGAGTGTACAGGCGAATCAGCCCCAGCATTTT	CAWSVQANQPQHF
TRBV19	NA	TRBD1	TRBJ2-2	TGTGCCAGTAGTATCCGGGACAGGGACACCGGGGAGCTGTTTTTT	CASSIRDRDTGELFF
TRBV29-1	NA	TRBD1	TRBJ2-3	TGCAGCGTCCGACAGGGTCCCGATACGCAGTATTTT	CSVRQGPDTQYF
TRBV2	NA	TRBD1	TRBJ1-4	TGTGCCAGCAGTGGACAGGGCCCTAATGAAAAACTGTTTTTT	CASSGQGPNEKLFF